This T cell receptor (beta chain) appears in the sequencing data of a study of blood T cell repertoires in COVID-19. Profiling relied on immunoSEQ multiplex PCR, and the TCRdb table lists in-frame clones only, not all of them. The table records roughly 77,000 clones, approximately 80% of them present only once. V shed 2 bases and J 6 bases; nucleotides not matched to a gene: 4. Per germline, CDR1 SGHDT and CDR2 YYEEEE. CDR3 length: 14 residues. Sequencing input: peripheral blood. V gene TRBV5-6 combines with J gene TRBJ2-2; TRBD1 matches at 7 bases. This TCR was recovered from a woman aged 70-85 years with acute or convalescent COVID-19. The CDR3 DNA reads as TGTGCCAGCAGCTTAAGACAGGGTGCCGGGGAGCTGTTTTTT. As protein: CASSLRQGAGELFF. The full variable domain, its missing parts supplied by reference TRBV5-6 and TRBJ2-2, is DAGVTQSPTHLIKTRGQQVTLRCSPKSGHDTVSWYQQALGQGPQFIFQYYEEEERQRGNFPDRFSGHQFPNYSSELNVNALLLGDSALYLCASSLRQGAGELFFGEGSRLTVL.